Reported below is one TCR beta chain. Its antigen target is currently unknown. There are no base qualities to consult, and no much larger clone falls within one base. CDR1 and CDR2, per the germline V gene, are SGHRS and YFSETQ. The CDR3 covers 15 residues, taking in both the cysteine and the phenylalanine. The kept DNA is CDR3 alone, 45 bases in frame from the first base. Germline trimming: 4 bases from V, 1 base from J; junction bases outside gene matches: 6. Library construction relied on the immunoSEQ multiplex PCR assay. TCRdb mirrors the immuneACCESS table, restricted to in-frame sequences. Some clones are absent from its copies; in checked studies, under half trace to an unresolved V gene, and the reason for the others is unknown. Present in this sample are about 96,000 clones, 85% to 95% of which were seen just once. The ten largest clonotypes hold roughly 8% of the sample. These data originate in a study of control samples from healthy donors and cancer patients (dated by TCRdb to 2020 to 2021).

The chain is encoded by TRBV5-1 joined to TRBJ1-1; TRBD1 aligns with 8 central bases. Sequencing was performed on blood. The sequence derives from a man younger than 30 in good health. Here the CDR3 is given as CASSGPGTGNTEAFF. Read as DNA, the sequence is TGCGCCAGCAGCGGCCCCGGGACAGGGAACACTGAAGCTTTCTTT.